This TCR beta chain was profiled in a study of cytomegalovirus exposure and HLA in healthy donors. Background on the study: Prior work identified around 100 million unique TCR beta sequences in about 179 million T cells.

Findings of the study overall: In a later analysis, the majority of CMV-associated beta chains seemingly showed HLA restriction.

PCR was performed using 60 Vbeta and 13 Jbeta primers. Authors' data handling: Some 10 million of tens of millions of unique TCR beta chains were shared, per a later count. Only in-frame clones appear in the TCRdb table, and some are missing; sequencing was by immunoSEQ multiplex PCR. V and J calls and clone size come straight from that table; D and trimming were deduced from the DNA. The data contain about 120,000 clones, around three quarters of them singletons. With regard to this clone: Its antigen is not identified.

Sequenced: PBMCs. The TCR was taken from a young man in good health and CMV-seropositive.

CDR3 sequence: CSVGQLNQPQHF. The CDR3 DNA sequence: TGCAGCGTGGGACAGTTGAATCAGCCCCAGCATTTT. V gene TRBV29-1 combines with J gene TRBJ1-5, with 7 bases identical to TRBD1. The CDR3 is 12 amino acids. Germline lookup yields CDR1 SQVTM and CDR2 ANQGSEA. The V and J ends lost 6 bases and 4 bases, in that order; junction bases with no gene match: 3.